Listed here are 8 T cell receptor beta chains from one sample, sequenced in a study of CD8 T cells in Susac syndrome. Random hexamers served to reverse transcribe roughly 0.45 to 1 ug RNA. Each CDR3 protein is one row after TCRdb ran MiXCR on the immunoSEQ multiplex PCR reads. The repertoire holds 100,000 to 150,000 distinct CDR3 sequences, with 95% to 96% as singletons. The sequencing sample was made of CD4+ T cells from PBMCs. The receptors originated from a human donor with Susac syndrome.

The gene calls are TRBV14 and TRBJ2-1; D uncertain. Looked up from germline, CDR1 is SGHDN and CDR2 is FVKESK. The CDR3 is 13 amino acids. Trimming removed 4 bases from V and 3 bases from J, with 7 bases in between. The chain's CDR3 is CASSRGGYNEQFF. DNA for the CDR3: TGTGCCAGCAGCCGGGGTGGCTACAATGAGCAGTTCTTC.

The chain has TRBV15 and TRBJ2-2; 9 bases fit TRBD2. V lost 3 bases to trimming and J lost 5 bases; unmatched junction nucleotides: 7. Germline CDR1 and CDR2: LNHNV and YYDKDF (reference sequence). This CDR3 comprises 16 residues. The chain's CDR3 is CATSRPGLAATGELFF. The CDR3 DNA reads as TGTGCCACCAGCAGGCCGGGACTAGCAGCAACCGGGGAGCTGTTTTTT.

The chain carries TRBV11-2 and TRBJ1-5, with TRBD1 identical over 9 bases. CDR1 SGHAT and CDR2 FQNNGV come from the germline V gene. The V and J ends lost 4 bases and 7 bases, in that order; junction bases with no gene match: 5. The CDR3 loop spans 14 amino acids. The CDR3 region has the DNA TGTGCCAGCAGCTCCCGACAGGGGGACCAGCCCCAGCATTTT. Its translation is CASSSRQGDQPQHF.

The chain carries TRBV10-3 and TRBJ2-3; D remains ambiguous. Germline V CDR1 and CDR2: ENHRY, SYGVKD. V gave up 5 bases and J gave up 6 bases, with 9 bases separating them. The CDR3 spans 12 residues. The CDR3 loop reads CAISLDRDTQYF. The CDR3 DNA is TGTGCCATCAGTCTCGACCGGGATACGCAGTATTTT.

V is TRBV7-2 and J is TRBJ2-7, with D possibly TRBD2 on 5 matching bases. Germline CDR1 reads SGHTA; CDR2 reads FQGNSA. V was pared by 5 bases and J by 2 bases, with 13 bases between. This CDR3 region has 14 residues. The CDR3 coding sequence is TGTGCCAGCAGCCCACCGGGAACCCCCTACGAGCAGTACTTC. This translates into CASSPPGTPYEQYF.

The chain has TRBV29-1 and TRBJ2-1; 9 nucleotides line up with TRBD2. The germline gives CDR1 SQVTM, CDR2 ANQGSEA. J lost 3 bases, V lost 2 bases, and 5 bases had no gene match. CDR3 length equals 15 residues. DNA for the CDR3: TGCAGCGTTGAAAAGGGTAGCGGGGGCTACAATGAGCAGTTCTTC. Its translation is CSVEKGSGGYNEQFF.

The rearrangement uses TRBV27 and TRBJ2-7; 12 nucleotides line up with TRBD2. CDR3 length equals 16 residues. The germline V gene encodes CDR1 MNHEY and CDR2 SMNVEV (reference sequence). Trimming took 4 bases from V and 4 from J; bases not matched to a gene: 8. CDR3 sequence reads: CASSSLRLAGAYEQYF. The CDR3 nucleotides read TGTGCCAGCAGTTCCCTCCGACTAGCGGGAGCTTACGAGCAGTACTTC.

The genes are TRBV7-2 and TRBJ2-7, with TRBD1 matching 9 bases. Per the germline V gene, CDR1 is SGHTA and CDR2 is FQGNSA. This CDR3 has 14 residues. V lost 3 bases and J lost 2; bases outside the gene matches: 2. The CDR3 DNA reads TGTGCCAGCAGCTTCGGGGACAGGGCCTACGAGCAGTACTTC. Its protein product is CASSFGDRAYEQYF.